The 21 T cell receptor beta chains below come from one sample, sequenced in a study of T-cell reconstitution after alpha-beta-depleted transplantation in children. For TCRbeta, the library was prepared with unique molecular identifiers. TCRdb analysed the PCR reads with MiXCR anew, one entry per CDR3 protein. The sample yields 190,000 or so distinct CDR3 sequences, 5% to 7.5% seen once. Sequencing used PBMCs, obtained before TCRalphabeta/CD19-depleted stem cell transplant. The receptor source for this set is a girl under three years old with combined immunodeficiency, due to receive a stem cell transplant.

This clonotype came up many times. This rearrangement joins TRBV12-3 or TRBV12-4 to TRBJ2-4; 7 bases are a match to TRBD2. The junction had 6 bases not matched to a gene; V was cut back by 5 bases and J by 8 bases. This CDR3 has 13 amino acids. The CDR3 spells CASSPLAADIQYF. The CDR3 coding sequence is TGTGCCAGCAGTCCCCTAGCGGCGGACATTCAGTACTTC.

This clonotype came up many times. The V call is TRBV20-1, the J call TRBJ2-7; D is unresolved. CDR3 length equals 12 residues. Germline CDR1 reads DFQATT; CDR2 reads SNEGSKA (reference sequence). With 0 bases removed from V and 6 bases from J, the gap between germline ends came to 9 bases. The CDR3 DNA sequence: TGCAGTGCTAGAGATCTGGGTGGCGAGCAGTACTTC. It specifies CSARDLGGEQYF.

This clonotype has at least ten counts. This chain connects TRBV28 to TRBJ2-5; TRBD1 agrees at 9 bases. With V trimmed by 6 bases and J by 5 bases, 13 bases remained unmatched. Germline V gene data show CDR1 as MDHEN and CDR2 as SYDVKM. This CDR3 comprises 16 residues. CDR3 DNA: TGTGCCAGCAGCCGGGACAGGGTAGGGAGAGAGGAGACCCAGTACTTC. This translates into CASSRDRVGREETQYF.

The V call is TRBV29-1, the J call TRBJ2-7, with 13 bases identical to TRBD2. The germline V gene has CDR1 SQVTM and CDR2 ANQGSEA. The trim removed 7 bases at V and 7 bases at J, leaving 10 bases unmatched. The CDR3 contains 14 residues. CDR3 nucleotide sequence: TGCAGCGGACTAGGACTAGCGGGAGTGAGGGAGCAGTACTTC. Amino acid sequence: CSGLGLAGVREQYF.

This clonotype was counted many times. The V call is TRBV24-1, the J call TRBJ2-3; 8 bases map to TRBD2. J was trimmed by 0 bases and V by 3 bases; bases with no gene match: 10. Germline assignment: CDR1 KGHDR and CDR2 SFDVKD. There are 18 residues in the CDR3. The CDR3 region is CATSDPVLAEFSTDTQYF. CDR3 nucleotides: TGTGCCACCAGTGATCCCGTACTAGCGGAGTTTAGCACAGATACGCAGTATTTT.

This clonotype came up many times. The V call is TRBV7-2, the J call TRBJ2-5, with D perhaps matching TRBD2 (5 bases). The V gene's germline CDR1 is SGHTA and CDR2 FQGNSA. The CDR3 is 13 amino acids. V was trimmed by 3 bases and J by 5 bases, leaving 10 bases between them. CDR3 nucleotides: TGTGCCAGCAGCTTTGTCCGAGGGGAGACCCAGTACTTC. Protein sequence: CASSFVRGETQYF.

This clonotype has a count of ten or more. The chain employs TRBV28 and TRBJ2-1, with D uncertain. Germline loops: CDR1 MDHEN, CDR2 SYDVKM. The CDR3 consists of 15 residues. Trimming took off 2 bases at V and 4 bases at J, with 12 bases between the two ends. This CDR3 reads CASSLRWTRYNEQFF. Written as DNA, the CDR3 is TGTGCCAGCAGTTTACGGTGGACCCGATACAATGAGCAGTTCTTC.

This clonotype appeared many times. The rearrangement joins TRBV5-6 to TRBJ2-1; D perhaps matches TRBD1 (5 bases). V dropped 6 bases and J dropped 0 bases, with 13 bases sitting between them. Per the germline V gene, CDR1 is SGHDT and CDR2 is YYEEEE. This CDR3 is built from 15 residues. CDR3 in DNA: TGTGCCAGCAAACCGACAGTGAGCTCCTACAATGAGCAGTTCTTC. Its translation is CASKPTVSSYNEQFF.

This chain joins TRBV29-1 and TRBJ1-2; D gene uncertain. V was shortened by 5 bases and J by 2 bases, with 6 bases between the two germline ends. Germline V CDR1 and CDR2: SQVTM, ANQGSEA. CDR3 length: 11 residues. The CDR3, as DNA: TGCAGCGTTTGGATAAACTATGGCTACACCTTC. Translation: CSVWINYGYTF.

The chain uses TRBV6-5 and TRBJ2-7; no clear D gene. The CDR3 runs to 16 residues. V was clipped by 2 bases and J by 2 bases, with 16 bases between them. Germline lookup yields CDR1 MNHEY and CDR2 SVGAGI. CDR3 region: CASSYGDSLGTYEQYF. CDR3 nucleotide sequence: TGTGCCAGCAGTTACGGTGACTCCTTGGGAACCTACGAGCAGTACTTC.

This rearrangement joins TRBV4-2 to TRBJ2-7; the D gene could be TRBD1 or TRBD2 (5 bases each). Germline values: CDR1 LGHNA, CDR2 YNFKEQ. The CDR3 is made up of 15 amino acids. Trimming cost V 4 bases and J 3 bases, with 16 bases left between them. CDR3 sequence reads: CASSPGTLPGYEQYF. For the CDR3, the DNA is TGTGCCAGCAGCCCGGGGACCCTACCTGGCTACGAGCAGTACTTC.

There are many counts of this clonotype. The CDR3 is CASSRRGQGSDTQYF. CDR3 sequence (DNA): TGTGCCAGCAGCCGCCGGGGACAGGGCTCAGATACGCAGTATTTT. This rearrangement joins TRBV14 to TRBJ2-3; TRBD1 aligns across 9 bases. After removal of 4 bases from V and 4 bases from J, the junction contained 6 bases not matched to a gene. CDR3 length: 15 amino acids. Germline V CDR1 and CDR2: SGHDN, FVKESK.

This clonotype was observed many times. This chain uses TRBV20-1 with TRBJ2-1; 10 bases are a match to TRBD1. This CDR3 is 15 amino acids long. V shed 1 base and J 6 bases; nucleotides not matched to a gene: 6. Germline V gives CDR1 DFQATT, CDR2 SNEGSKA (reference sequence). Here the CDR3 DNA reads TGCAGTGCTAGAGCCTGGGACAGGGGAAGCAATGAGCAGTTCTTC. It codes for CSARAWDRGSNEQFF.

This clonotype was counted at least ten times. For the CDR3, the DNA is TGCGCCAGCAGCTCCGGGACTCCCTCCTACAATGAGCAGTTCTTC. This translates into CASSSGTPSYNEQFF. The chain joins TRBV5-1 to TRBJ2-1; D is possibly TRBD2 (6 bases). Between the trimmed V and J ends, which lost 3 bases and 0 bases, there was a span of 10 bases. Germline-derived CDR1 and CDR2 are SGHRS and YFSETQ. CDR3 length: 15 residues.

This clonotype was seen repeatedly, ten times or more. The chain employs TRBV20-1 and TRBJ2-7; D is possibly TRBD1 (6 bases). The V end lost 6 bases, the J end lost 2 bases, and 14 bases lay between the germline ends. Germline assignment: CDR1 DFQATT and CDR2 SNEGSKA (reference sequence). CDR3 size: 13 residues. Written as DNA, the CDR3 is TGCAGTGCCCTGGACGACAGGCCCTACGAGCAGTACTTC. It yields the protein CSALDDRPYEQYF.

V and J are TRBV20-1 and TRBJ1-1; D remains ambiguous. The germline CDR1 and CDR2 sequences are DFQATT and SNEGSKA (reference sequence). Trimming took 1 base from V and 5 from J, leaving 14 bases between them. This CDR3 has 14 amino acids. Written as DNA, the CDR3 is TGCAGTGCTAGAGTTCTGGCGCCTCTAACTGAAGCTTTCTTT. Translated, it gives CSARVLAPLTEAFF.

This clonotype was counted at least ten times. This sequence joins TRBV7-2 and TRBJ2-7; 8 positions agree with TRBD2. Germline V gives CDR1 SGHTA, CDR2 FQGNSA. This CDR3 is built from 20 residues. J gave up 4 bases and V 6 bases, and 26 bases lay outside the gene matches. The CDR3 sequence is CASSRRGSGRRKDGQYEQYF. The CDR3 DNA reads as TGTGCCAGCAGTCGTAGGGGGAGCGGGAGACGGAAGGATGGTCAGTACGAGCAGTACTTC.

This clonotype has a count of ten or more. The rearrangement uses TRBV27 and TRBJ1-1, with a weak D call TRBD1 (6 bases). This CDR3 contains 18 residues. Germline loops: CDR1 MNHEY, CDR2 SMNVEV (reference sequence). The germline V and J ends were trimmed by 4 bases and 0 bases, with 21 bases remaining between them. CDR3 DNA: TGTGCCAGCAGTTGGCGCCGGGACCCCAGGGGAATGAACACTGAAGCTTTCTTT. This gives the protein CASSWRRDPRGMNTEAFF.

There are many counts of this clonotype. The chain is built from TRBV3-1 and TRBJ2-7; D gene unclear. The CDR3 has 13 amino acids. Germline V gives CDR1 LGHDT, CDR2 YNNKEL (reference sequence). V was clipped by 1 base and J by 3 bases, with 7 bases between them. The CDR3 coding sequence is TGTGCCAGCAGCCAAGGACCATACTACGAGCAGTACTTC. Amino acid sequence: CASSQGPYYEQYF.

This clonotype was picked up many times. The chain links TRBV7-2 to TRBJ2-5; D gene unclear. Trimming stripped 2 bases from V and 5 bases from J, with 6 bases between. This CDR3 contains 12 residues. Germline assignment: CDR1 SGHTA and CDR2 FQGNSA. CDR3 sequence: CASSLLRETQYF. The CDR3 DNA reads as TGTGCCAGCAGCTTACTCAGGGAGACCCAGTACTTC.

This clonotype was detected many times. The J gene is TRBJ1-6, the V gene TRBV20-1; D uncertain. The CDR3 has 15 amino acids. Germline V gives CDR1 DFQATT, CDR2 SNEGSKA (reference sequence). V was clipped by 6 bases and J by 7 bases, with 19 bases between them. The CDR3 DNA reads TGCAGTGCCCCGGGCGTTTGGGGTGTGAATTCACCCCTCCACTTT. It encodes CSAPGVWGVNSPLHF.